The T cell receptor (beta chain) described here comes from a study of blood T cell repertoires in COVID-19. For the study at large: Acute and convalescent COVID-19 samples came from the United States, Italy and Spain. The analysed material was cDNA or gDNA that came from T cells, B-cell-depleted T cells, or PBMCs.

CDR1 is GTSNPN, CDR2 SVGIG, per germline (reference sequence). This CDR3 spans 15 amino acids. V gave up 5 bases and J gave up 6 bases; unmatched junction bases: 13. In the authors' workflow: Estimated nucleated cell counts came from reference gene primer amplification. Clones were sequenced by immunoSEQ multiplex PCR, and TCRdb holds only the in-frame ones, with some missing. The DNA was the basis for D and trimming; V, J and clone size are from that table. The data show about 54,000 clones, 91% seen once. The J gene is TRBJ2-7, the V gene TRBV30, with 10 nucleotides matching TRBD2. Sequencing input: peripheral blood. This TCR was sampled from a woman aged 60 to 75 with active or convalescent COVID-19. The CDR3 DNA is TGTGCCTGGTCCTTAAAAAGCGGGAGGGCCGTCGAGCAGTACTTC. It yields the protein CAWSLKSGRAVEQYF. The variable domain in full, completed from reference TRBV30 and TRBJ2-7, reads SQTIHQWPATLVQPVGSPLSLECTVEGTSNPNLYWYRQAAGRGLQLLFYSVGIGQISSEVPQNLSASRPQDRQFILSSKKLLLSDSGFYLCAWSLKSGRAVEQYFGPGTRLTVT.